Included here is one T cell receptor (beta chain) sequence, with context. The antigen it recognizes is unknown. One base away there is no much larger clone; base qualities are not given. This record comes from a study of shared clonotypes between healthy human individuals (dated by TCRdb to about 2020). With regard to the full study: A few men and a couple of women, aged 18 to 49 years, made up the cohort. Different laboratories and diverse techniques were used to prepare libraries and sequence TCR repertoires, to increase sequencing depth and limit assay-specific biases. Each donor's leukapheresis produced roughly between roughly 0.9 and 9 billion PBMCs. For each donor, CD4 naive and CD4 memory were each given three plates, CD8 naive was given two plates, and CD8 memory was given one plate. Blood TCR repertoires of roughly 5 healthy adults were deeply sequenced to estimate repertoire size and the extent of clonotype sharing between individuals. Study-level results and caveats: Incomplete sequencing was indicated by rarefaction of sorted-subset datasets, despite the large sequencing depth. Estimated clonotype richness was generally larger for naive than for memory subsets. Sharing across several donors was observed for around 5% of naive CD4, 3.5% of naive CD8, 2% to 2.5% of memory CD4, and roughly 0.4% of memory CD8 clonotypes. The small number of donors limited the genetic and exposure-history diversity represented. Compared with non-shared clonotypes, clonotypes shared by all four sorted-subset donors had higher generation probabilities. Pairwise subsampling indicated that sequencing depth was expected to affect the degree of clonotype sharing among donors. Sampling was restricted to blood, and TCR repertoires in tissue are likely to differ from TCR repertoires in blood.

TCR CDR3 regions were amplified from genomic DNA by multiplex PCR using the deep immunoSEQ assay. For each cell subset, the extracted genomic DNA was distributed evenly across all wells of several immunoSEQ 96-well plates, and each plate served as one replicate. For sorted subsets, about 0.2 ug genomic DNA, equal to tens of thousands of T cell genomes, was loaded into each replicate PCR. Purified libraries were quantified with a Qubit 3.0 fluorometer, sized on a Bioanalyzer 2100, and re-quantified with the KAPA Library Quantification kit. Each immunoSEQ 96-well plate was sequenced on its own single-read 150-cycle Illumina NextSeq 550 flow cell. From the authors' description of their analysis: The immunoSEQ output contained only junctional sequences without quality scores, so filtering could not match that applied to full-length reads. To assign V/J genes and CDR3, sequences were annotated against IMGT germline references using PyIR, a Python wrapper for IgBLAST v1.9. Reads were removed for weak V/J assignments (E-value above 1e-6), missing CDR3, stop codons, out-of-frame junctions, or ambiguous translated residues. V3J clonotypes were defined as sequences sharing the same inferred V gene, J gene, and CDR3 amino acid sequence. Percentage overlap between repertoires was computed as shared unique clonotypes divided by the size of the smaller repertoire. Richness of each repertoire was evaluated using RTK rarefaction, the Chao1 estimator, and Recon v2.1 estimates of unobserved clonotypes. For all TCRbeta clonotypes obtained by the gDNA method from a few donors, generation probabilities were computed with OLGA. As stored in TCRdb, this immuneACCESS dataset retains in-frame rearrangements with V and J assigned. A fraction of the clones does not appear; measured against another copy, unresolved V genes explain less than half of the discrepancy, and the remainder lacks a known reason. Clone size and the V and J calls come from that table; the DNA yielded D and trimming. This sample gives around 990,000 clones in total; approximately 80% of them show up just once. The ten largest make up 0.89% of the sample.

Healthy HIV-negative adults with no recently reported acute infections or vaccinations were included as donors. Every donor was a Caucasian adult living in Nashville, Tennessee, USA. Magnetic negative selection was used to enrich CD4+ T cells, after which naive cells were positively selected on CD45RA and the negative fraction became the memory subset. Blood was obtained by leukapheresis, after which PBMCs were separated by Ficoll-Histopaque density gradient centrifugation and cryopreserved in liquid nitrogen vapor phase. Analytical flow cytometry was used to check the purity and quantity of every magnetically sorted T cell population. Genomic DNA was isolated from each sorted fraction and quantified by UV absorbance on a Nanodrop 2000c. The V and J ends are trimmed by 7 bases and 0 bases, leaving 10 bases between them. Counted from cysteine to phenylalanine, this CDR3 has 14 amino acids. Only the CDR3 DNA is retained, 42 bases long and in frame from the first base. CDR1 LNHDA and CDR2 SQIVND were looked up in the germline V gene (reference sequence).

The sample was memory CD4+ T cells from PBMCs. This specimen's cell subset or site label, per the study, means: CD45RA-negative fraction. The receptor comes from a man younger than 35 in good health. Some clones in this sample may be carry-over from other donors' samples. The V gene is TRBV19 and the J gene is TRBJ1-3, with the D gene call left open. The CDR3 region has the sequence CASKESFSGNTIYF. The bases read TGTGCCAGTAAAGAGTCGTTCTCTGGAAACACCATATATTTT.